The rows below give T cell receptor beta chains drawn from one sample of a study of T cell responses to AZD1222 COVID-19 vaccine. The data were produced by immunoSEQ multiplex PCR, yet TCRdb's version contains in-frame clones alone and is incomplete. The table shows 70,000 to 95,000 clones, with more than 70% occurring only once. The sample here was peripheral blood, taken 28 days after the second AZD1222 dose. Source of these receptors: an adult who received the AZD1222 COVID-19 vaccine. CDR3s include the opening cysteine and the closing phenylalanine or tryptophan. D genes are given only for firm matches. Clone sizes are given selectively: once, few, many, or a class where the clone is expanded.

clone size	D gene	V gene	J gene	CDR3 protein	CDR3 DNA
.	.	TRBV28	TRBJ1-4	CASTIGARNEKLFF	TGTGCCAGCACCATCGGGGCTAGGAATGAAAAACTGTTTTTT
once	TRBD1	TRBV7-3	TRBJ2-3	CASKQGAGTDTQYF	TGTGCCAGCAAACAGGGGGCCGGCACAGATACGCAGTATTTT
.	.	TRBV4-2	TRBJ1-1	CASSHLTGSNTEAFF	TGTGCCAGCAGCCATCTTACAGGGTCTAACACTGAAGCTTTCTTT
.	TRBD1	TRBV19	TRBJ2-5	CASSMEGTGEETQYF	TGTGCCAGTAGTATGGAAGGGACAGGGGAAGAGACCCAGTACTTC
.	TRBD1	TRBV5-1	TRBJ1-2	CASSPGQDAYGYTF	TGCGCCAGCAGCCCAGGACAGGATGCCTATGGCTACACCTTC
.	.	TRBV5-5	TRBJ1-2	CASSSPGGSYGYTF	TGTGCCAGCAGCAGCCCGGGGGGCAGCTATGGCTACACCTTC
.	TRBD1	TRBV6-6	TRBJ2-2	CASSPPRTGHRTGELFF	TGTGCCAGCAGTCCGCCAAGGACAGGGCATCGCACCGGGGAGCTGTTTTTT
.	.	TRBV27	TRBJ1-4	CASSFSRQPTNEKLFF	TGTGCCAGCAGTTTTTCCCGACAGCCAACTAATGAAAAACTGTTTTTT
.	.	TRBV19	TRBJ1-2	CASSIQGGGFGYTF	TGTGCCAGTAGTATACAAGGCGGGGGGTTTGGCTACACCTTC
.	.	TRBV7-9	TRBJ1-6	CASSLGNSPLHF	TGTGCCAGCAGCTTAGGGAATTCACCCCTCCACTTT
.	.	TRBV29-1	TRBJ2-7	CSVEQGYEQYF	TGCAGCGTTGAACAAGGCTACGAGCAGTACTTC
.	TRBD1	TRBV6-2/TRBV6-3	TRBJ2-7	CASSYRGGPSYEQYF	TGTGCCAGCAGTTACAGAGGGGGCCCCTCCTACGAGCAGTACTTC
.	TRBD1	TRBV27	TRBJ1-4	CASSPPGQGLLNEKLFF	TGTGCCAGCAGTCCTCCCGGACAGGGGCTACTTAATGAAAAACTGTTTTTT
.	.	TRBV4-1	TRBJ1-1	CASSQYREGTEAFF	TGCGCCAGCAGCCAATACAGGGAGGGGACTGAAGCTTTCTTT
.	TRBD1	TRBV27	TRBJ1-5	CASTSGEDRINQPQHF	TGTGCCAGCACCTCAGGGGAGGACAGGATAAATCAGCCCCAGCATTTT
.	.	TRBV7-2	TRBJ2-1	CASTKERALYNEQFF	TGTGCCAGCACTAAGGAGCGAGCCCTTTACAATGAGCAGTTCTTC
few	.	TRBV7-9	TRBJ2-1	CASSTPLSYNEQFF	TGTGCCAGCAGCACCCCCCTATCTTACAATGAGCAGTTCTTC
.	.	TRBV15	TRBJ2-7	CATSRRGAYEQYF	TGTGCCACCAGCAGACGGGGCGCCTACGAGCAGTACTTC
.	.	TRBV20-1	TRBJ2-2	CSASRTAGGELFF	TGCAGTGCTAGTCGGACGGCCGGCGGGGAGCTGTTTTTT
once	.	TRBV29-1	TRBJ1-2	CSAVGDIDYGYTF	TGCAGCGCCGTCGGGGACATCGACTATGGCTACACCTTC
.	.	TRBV3-1/TRBV3-2	TRBJ2-2	CASSQGRNRNTGELFF	TGTGCCAGCAGCCAAGGACGAAACAGGAACACCGGGGAGCTGTTTTTT
.	.	TRBV6-5	TRBJ2-1	CASRGGHIYNEQFF	TGTGCCAGCAGAGGGGGACATATCTACAATGAGCAGTTCTTC
.	TRBD1	TRBV19	TRBJ2-1	CASTHGTGGKNEQFF	TGTGCCAGTACCCACGGGACAGGGGGCAAGAATGAGCAGTTCTTC
.	.	TRBV6-2/TRBV6-3	TRBJ1-1	CASSLSTGLQTEAFF	TGTGCCAGCAGTCTATCCACAGGGCTCCAGACTGAAGCTTTCTTT
.	TRBD1	TRBV25-1	TRBJ2-3	CASSEPTSGGFTDTQYF	TGTGCCAGCAGTGAACCAACCTCAGGGGGCTTCACAGATACGCAGTATTTT